This entry lists 18 T cell receptor beta chains sequenced from one sample in a study of T cell responses to AZD1222 COVID-19 vaccine. Method: immunoSEQ multiplex PCR; TCRdb's copy keeps in-frame clones and lacks some. The sample lists about 170,000 clones, around nine tenths occurring once. The sequencing here drew on peripheral blood, taken 28 days after the second AZD1222 dose. All receptors come from an adult who received the AZD1222 COVID-19 vaccine.

This clone was seen a few times. The V call is TRBV7-2, the J call TRBJ2-6; D gene unclear. V gave up 5 bases and J gave up 0 bases, with 14 bases separating them. CDR3 length equals 17 residues. Germline V gives CDR1 SGHTA, CDR2 FQGNSA. The CDR3 reads CASSPTGLSSGANVLTF. The CDR3 bases are TGTGCCAGCAGCCCAACGGGCTTAAGCTCTGGGGCCAACGTCCTGACTTTC.

The genes are TRBV6-6 and TRBJ1-6, with 7 bases matching TRBD1. V trimming: 5 bases; J trimming: 8 bases; junction bases outside the gene matches: 9. In germline, CDR1 is MNHNY, CDR2 SVGAGI (reference sequence). This CDR3 contains 15 residues. The CDR3 DNA follows: TGTGCCAGCAGTCCCCAGGACAGGAACCATTCACCCCTCCACTTT. The encoded protein is CASSPQDRNHSPLHF.

V and J are TRBV7-9 and TRBJ2-1, with 9 bases aligning to TRBD1. CDR1 is SEHNR and CDR2 is FQNEAQ in the germline V gene (reference sequence). The CDR3 runs 15 residues. With 4 bases clipped from V and 8 bases from J, the junction kept 9 bases outside the gene matches. The CDR3 here is CASSSEPGQGDEQFF. For the CDR3, the DNA is TGTGCCAGCAGCTCAGAACCGGGACAGGGAGATGAGCAGTTCTTC.

The chain carries TRBV27 and TRBJ1-1; TRBD1 matches at 7 bases. In germline, CDR1 is MNHEY, CDR2 SMNVEV (reference sequence). The V and J ends lost 2 bases and 4 bases, in that order; junction bases with no gene match: 7. The CDR3 sequence is 15 residues long. CDR3 protein: CASSLSQGGGTEAFF. The CDR3 DNA reads TGTGCCAGCAGTTTAAGCCAGGGGGGAGGCACTGAAGCTTTCTTT.

This chain links TRBV5-1 with TRBJ1-3, with D hard to call. The V gene lost 0 bases and the J gene lost 0 bases, with 4 bases spanning the gap. CDR3 length equals 14 residues. Per germline, CDR1 SGHRS and CDR2 YFSETQ. The CDR3 DNA reads TGCGCCAGCAGCTTGGAGAGCTCTGGAAACACCATATATTTT. Its protein product is CASSLESSGNTIYF. Combining the CDR3 with reference TRBV5-1 and TRBJ1-3 gives the whole variable domain KAGVTQTPRYLIKTRGQQVTLSCSPISGHRSVSWYQQTPGQGLQFLFEYFSETQRNKGNFPGRFSGRQFSNSRSEMNVSTLELGDSALYLCASSLESSGNTIYFGEGSWLTVV.

The V call is TRBV2, the J call TRBJ1-4; D remains unclear. The CDR3 has 13 amino acids. Germline assignment: CDR1 SNHLY and CDR2 FYNNEI. V was trimmed by 9 bases and J by 8 bases, leaving 16 bases between them. DNA of the CDR3: TGTGCCAGTCGGGAATGGGCCGGGGAAAAACTGTTTTTT. Encoded protein: CASREWAGEKLFF.

The chain links TRBV29-1 to TRBJ1-1; D might be TRBD1 (5 bases). This CDR3 comprises 13 residues. Per the germline V gene, CDR1 is SQVTM and CDR2 is ANQGSEA. Deletions cut 6 bases from V and 5 bases from J, with 16 bases between. CDR3 sequence reads: CSVLRDPGTEAFF. The DNA of the CDR3 is TGCAGCGTCCTCAGGGACCCCGGGACTGAAGCTTTCTTT.

The chain is built from TRBV7-2 and TRBJ1-3; no definite D call. The V end was cut by 5 bases, the J end by 3 bases, with 5 bases between. The CDR3 covers 12 residues. Germline V lookup: CDR1 SGHTA, CDR2 FQGNSA. This CDR3 reads CASSTNGNTIYF. For the CDR3, the DNA is TGTGCCAGCAGCACTAATGGAAACACCATATATTTT.

The rearrangement joins TRBV19 to TRBJ2-2; D tentatively fits TRBD1 or TRBD2 (6 bases each). CDR1 LNHDA and CDR2 SQIVND come from the germline V gene (reference sequence). This CDR3 spans 14 amino acids. Trimming took off 5 bases at V and 6 bases at J, with 13 bases between the two ends. The CDR3 protein is CASSRGQFPGELFF. The CDR3 DNA reads TGTGCCAGTAGTCGGGGGCAATTTCCCGGGGAGCTGTTTTTT.

The rearrangement uses TRBV4-1 and TRBJ2-7; perhaps TRBD2 as D (6 bases). The CDR3 has 13 residues. Germline V gives CDR1 MGHRA, CDR2 YSYEKL. The V end was cut by 1 base, the J end by 9 bases, with 13 bases between. The CDR3 DNA is TGCGCCAGCAGCCAAGCCCCCCAGCGGGTGCAGTACTTC. Encoded protein: CASSQAPQRVQYF.

This sequence joins TRBV7-2 and TRBJ1-2; tentative D call: TRBD1 (5 bases). Germline CDR1 SGHTA, CDR2 FQGNSA. This CDR3 has 14 residues. The V end lost 4 bases, the J end lost 0 bases, and 9 bases lay between the germline ends. CDR3 protein: CASSSQGPNYGYTF. CDR3 DNA: TGTGCCAGCAGCTCCCAGGGCCCTAACTATGGCTACACCTTC.

The chain has TRBV19 and TRBJ1-1, with unresolved D. There are 13 residues in the CDR3. V was trimmed by 0 bases and J by 5 bases, leaving 7 bases between them. Germline V gene data show CDR1 as LNHDA and CDR2 as SQIVND (reference sequence). CDR3 DNA: TGTGCCAGTAGTATAGAGGGATGGACTGAAGCTTTCTTT. It specifies CASSIEGWTEAFF. Full variable domain (rest looked up from reference TRBV19 and TRBJ1-1): DGGITQSPKYLFRKEGQNVTLSCEQNLNHDAMYWYRQDPGQGLRLIYYSQIVNDFQKGDIAEGYSVSREKKESFPLTVTSAQKNPTAFYLCASSIEGWTEAFFGQGTRLTVV.

The chain uses TRBV7-2 and TRBJ2-3; weak D call: TRBD1 (5 bases). Germline V gene sequence: CDR1 SGHTA, CDR2 FQGNSA. Trimming stripped 6 bases from V and 0 bases from J, with 10 bases between. This CDR3 contains 14 residues. DNA of the CDR3: TGTGCCAGCAGTCGGACATCTAGCACAGATACGCAGTATTTT. Protein sequence: CASSRTSSTDTQYF. Full variable domain (missing parts from reference TRBV7-2 and TRBJ2-3): GAGVSQSPSNKVTEKGKDVELRCDPISGHTALYWYRQSLGQGLEFLIYFQGNSAPDKSGLPSDRFSAERTGGSVSTLTIQRTQQEDSAVYLCASSRTSSTDTQYFGPGTRLTVL.

The gene calls are TRBV11-2 and TRBJ2-3; TRBD1 aligns across 9 bases. Germline-derived CDR1 and CDR2 are SGHAT and FQNNGV. V lost 4 bases, J lost 4 bases, and 12 bases stayed unmatched. The CDR3 spans 17 residues. CDR3 bases: TGTGCCAGCAGCTCCAGACCGTGGGACAGGGTGGCAGATACGCAGTATTTT. Protein: CASSSRPWDRVADTQYF.

This clone was seen a handful of times. The gene calls are TRBV4-3 and TRBJ2-3; 16 bases match TRBD2. The CDR3 spans 19 residues. The V gene's germline CDR1 is LGHNA and CDR2 YSLEER. The ends lost 4 bases at V and 6 bases at J; junction bases unmatched: 13. The CDR3 reads CASSRVPGTSGGAVDTQYF. In nucleotides, the CDR3 is TGCGCCAGCAGCCGAGTCCCCGGGACTAGCGGGGGGGCCGTCGATACGCAGTATTTT.

This chain uses TRBV7-2 with TRBJ1-5; D gene uncertain. The CDR3 has 15 amino acids. The V end was cut by 5 bases, the J end by 0 bases, with 11 bases between. Per the germline V gene, CDR1 is SGHTA and CDR2 is FQGNSA. CDR3: CASSRYGYSNQPQHF. In DNA, the CDR3 is TGTGCCAGCAGCCGCTACGGTTATAGCAATCAGCCCCAGCATTTT.

J is TRBJ2-2 and V is TRBV4-2; D is possibly TRBD2 (5 bases). The CDR3 has 19 residues. Germline CDR1 reads LGHNA; CDR2 reads YNFKEQ. The V and J ends lost 0 bases and 5 bases respectively, with 22 bases between them. CDR3 nucleotides: TGTGCCAGCAGCCAAGATATCCCGAGCTCTACTAGTTCGACCGGGGAGCTGTTTTTT. It yields the protein CASSQDIPSSTSSTGELFF.

The chain joins TRBV7-9 to TRBJ1-1; 9 nucleotides agree with TRBD1. This CDR3 region has 16 residues. Germline-derived CDR1 and CDR2 are SEHNR and FQNEAQ (reference sequence). V shed 3 bases and J 5 bases; nucleotides not matched to a gene: 10. In nucleotides, the CDR3 is TGTGCCAGCAGCTTCGACAGGGGGTTTTCGTCTACTGAAGCTTTCTTT. The encoded protein is CASSFDRGFSSTEAFF.